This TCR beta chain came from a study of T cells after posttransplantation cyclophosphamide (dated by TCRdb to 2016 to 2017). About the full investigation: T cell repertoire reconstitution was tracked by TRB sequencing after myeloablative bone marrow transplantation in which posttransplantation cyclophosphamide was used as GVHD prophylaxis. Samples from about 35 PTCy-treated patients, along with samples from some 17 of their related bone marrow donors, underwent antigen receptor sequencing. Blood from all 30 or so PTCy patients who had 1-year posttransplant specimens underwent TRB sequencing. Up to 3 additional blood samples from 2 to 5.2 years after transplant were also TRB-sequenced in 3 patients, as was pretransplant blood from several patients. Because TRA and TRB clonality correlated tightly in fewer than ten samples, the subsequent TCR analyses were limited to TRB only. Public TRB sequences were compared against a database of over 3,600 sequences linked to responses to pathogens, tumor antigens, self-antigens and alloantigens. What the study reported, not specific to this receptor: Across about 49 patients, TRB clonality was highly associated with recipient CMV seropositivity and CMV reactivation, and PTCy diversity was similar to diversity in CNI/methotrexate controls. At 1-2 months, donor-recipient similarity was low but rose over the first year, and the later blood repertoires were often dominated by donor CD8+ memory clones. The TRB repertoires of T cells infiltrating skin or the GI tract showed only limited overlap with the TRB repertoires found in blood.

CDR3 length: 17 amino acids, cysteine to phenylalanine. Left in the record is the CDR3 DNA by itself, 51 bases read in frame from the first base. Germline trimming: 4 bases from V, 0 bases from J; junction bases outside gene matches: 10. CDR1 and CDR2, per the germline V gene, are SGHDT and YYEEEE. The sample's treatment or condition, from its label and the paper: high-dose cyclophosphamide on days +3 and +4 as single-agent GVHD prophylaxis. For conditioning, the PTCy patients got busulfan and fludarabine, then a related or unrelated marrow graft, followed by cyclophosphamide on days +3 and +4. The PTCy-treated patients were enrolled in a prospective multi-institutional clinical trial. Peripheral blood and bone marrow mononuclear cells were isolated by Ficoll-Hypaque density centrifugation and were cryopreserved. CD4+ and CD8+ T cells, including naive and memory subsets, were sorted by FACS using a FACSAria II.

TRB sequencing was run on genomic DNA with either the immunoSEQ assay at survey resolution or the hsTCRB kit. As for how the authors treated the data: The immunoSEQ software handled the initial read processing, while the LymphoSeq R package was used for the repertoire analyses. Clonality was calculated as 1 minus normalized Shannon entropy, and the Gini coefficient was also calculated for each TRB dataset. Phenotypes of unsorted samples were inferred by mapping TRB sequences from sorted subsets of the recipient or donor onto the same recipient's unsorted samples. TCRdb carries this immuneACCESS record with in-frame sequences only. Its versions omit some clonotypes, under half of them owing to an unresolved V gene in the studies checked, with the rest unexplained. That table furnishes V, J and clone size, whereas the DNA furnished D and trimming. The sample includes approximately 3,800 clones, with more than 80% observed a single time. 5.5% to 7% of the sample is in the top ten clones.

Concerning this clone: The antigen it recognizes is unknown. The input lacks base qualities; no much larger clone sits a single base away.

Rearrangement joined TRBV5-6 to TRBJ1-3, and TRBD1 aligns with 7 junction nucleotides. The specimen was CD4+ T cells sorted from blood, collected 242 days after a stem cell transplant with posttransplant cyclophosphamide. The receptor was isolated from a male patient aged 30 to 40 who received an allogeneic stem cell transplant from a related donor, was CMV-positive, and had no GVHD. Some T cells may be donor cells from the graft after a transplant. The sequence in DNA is TGTGCCAGCAGCGTTAACCTTGGGACAGCCTCTGGAAACACCATATATTTT. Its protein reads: CASSVNLGTASGNTIYF.